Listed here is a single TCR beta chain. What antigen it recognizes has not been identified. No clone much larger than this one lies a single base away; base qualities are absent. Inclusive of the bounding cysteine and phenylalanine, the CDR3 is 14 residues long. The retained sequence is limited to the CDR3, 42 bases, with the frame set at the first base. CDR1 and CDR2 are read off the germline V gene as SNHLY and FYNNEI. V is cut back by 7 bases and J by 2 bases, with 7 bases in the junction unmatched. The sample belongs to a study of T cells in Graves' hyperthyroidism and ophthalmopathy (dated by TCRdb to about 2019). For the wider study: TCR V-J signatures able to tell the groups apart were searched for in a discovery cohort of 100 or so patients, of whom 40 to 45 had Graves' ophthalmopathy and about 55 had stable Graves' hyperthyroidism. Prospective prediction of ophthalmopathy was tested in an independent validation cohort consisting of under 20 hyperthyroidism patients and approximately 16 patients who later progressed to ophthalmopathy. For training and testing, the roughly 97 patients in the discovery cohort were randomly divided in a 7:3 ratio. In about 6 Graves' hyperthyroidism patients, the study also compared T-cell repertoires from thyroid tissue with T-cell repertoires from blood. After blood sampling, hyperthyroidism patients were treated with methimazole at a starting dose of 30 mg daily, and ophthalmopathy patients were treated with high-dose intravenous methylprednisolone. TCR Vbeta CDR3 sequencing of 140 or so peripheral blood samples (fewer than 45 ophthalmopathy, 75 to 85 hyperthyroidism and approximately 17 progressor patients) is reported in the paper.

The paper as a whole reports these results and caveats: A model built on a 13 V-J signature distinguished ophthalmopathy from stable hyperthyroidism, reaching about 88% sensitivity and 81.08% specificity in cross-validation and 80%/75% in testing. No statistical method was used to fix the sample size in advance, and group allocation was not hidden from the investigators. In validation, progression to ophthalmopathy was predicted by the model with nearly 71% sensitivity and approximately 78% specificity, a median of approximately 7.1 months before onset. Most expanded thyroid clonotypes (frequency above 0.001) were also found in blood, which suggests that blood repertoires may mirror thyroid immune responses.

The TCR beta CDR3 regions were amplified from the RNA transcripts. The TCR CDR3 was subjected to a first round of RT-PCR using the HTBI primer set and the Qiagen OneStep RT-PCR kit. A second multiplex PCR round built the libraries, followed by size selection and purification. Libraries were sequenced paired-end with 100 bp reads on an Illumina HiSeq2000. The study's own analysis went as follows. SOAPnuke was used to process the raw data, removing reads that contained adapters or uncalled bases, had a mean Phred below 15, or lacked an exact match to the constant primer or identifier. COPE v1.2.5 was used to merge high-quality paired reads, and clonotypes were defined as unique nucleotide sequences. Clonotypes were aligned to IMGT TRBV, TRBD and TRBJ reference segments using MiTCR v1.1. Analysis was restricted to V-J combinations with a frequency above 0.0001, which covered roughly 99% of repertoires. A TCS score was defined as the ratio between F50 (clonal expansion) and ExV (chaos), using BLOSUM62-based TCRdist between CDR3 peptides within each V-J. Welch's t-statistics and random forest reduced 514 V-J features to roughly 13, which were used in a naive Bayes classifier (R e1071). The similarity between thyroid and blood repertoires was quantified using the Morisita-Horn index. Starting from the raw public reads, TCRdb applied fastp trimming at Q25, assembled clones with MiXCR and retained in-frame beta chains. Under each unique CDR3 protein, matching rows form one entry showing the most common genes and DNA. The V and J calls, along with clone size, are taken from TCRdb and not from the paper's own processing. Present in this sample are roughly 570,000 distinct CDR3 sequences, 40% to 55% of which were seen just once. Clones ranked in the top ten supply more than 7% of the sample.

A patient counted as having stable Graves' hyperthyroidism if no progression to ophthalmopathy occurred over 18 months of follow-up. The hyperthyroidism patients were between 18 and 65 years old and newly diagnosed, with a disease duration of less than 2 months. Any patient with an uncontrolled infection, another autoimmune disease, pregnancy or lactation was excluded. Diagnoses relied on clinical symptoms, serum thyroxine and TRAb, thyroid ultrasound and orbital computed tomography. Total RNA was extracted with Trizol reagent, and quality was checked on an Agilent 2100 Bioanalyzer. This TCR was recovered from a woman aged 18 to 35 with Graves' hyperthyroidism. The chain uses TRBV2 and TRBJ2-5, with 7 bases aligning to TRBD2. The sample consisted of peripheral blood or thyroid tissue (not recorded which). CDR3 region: CASKPKGGQETQYF. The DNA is TGTGCCAGCAAACCGAAGGGAGGGCAAGAGACCCAGTACTTC. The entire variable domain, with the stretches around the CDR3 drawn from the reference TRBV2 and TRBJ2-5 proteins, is EPEVTQTPSHQVTQMGQEVILRCVPISNHLYFYWYRQILGQKVEFLVSFYNNEISEKSEIFDDQFSVERPDGSNFTLKIRSTKLEDSAMYFCASKPKGGQETQYFGPGTRLLVL.